These 16 T cell receptor beta chains were all obtained from the same sample, sequenced in a study of T-cell reconstitution after alpha-beta-depleted transplantation in children. Unique molecular identifiers were incorporated into the prepared TCRbeta library. TCRdb re-called the PCR reads with MiXCR, one entry per CDR3 protein. The repertoire holds about 980,000 distinct CDR3 sequences, with less than 30% as singletons. The material was PBMCs, mostly from graft donor cells, obtained 360 days after TCRalphabeta/CD19-depleted stem cell transplant. These receptors were taken from a boy under three years old who had a stem cell transplant for SCID, so the T cells may come from the graft donor.

This clonotype was detected only a few times. V is TRBV11-2 and J is TRBJ2-3; TRBD1 is a possible D gene (6 bases). The CDR3 length is 15 residues. V was trimmed by 5 bases and J by 0 bases, leaving 12 bases between them. Per germline, CDR1 SGHAT and CDR2 FQNNGV. This CDR3 is CASSPQGPSTDTQYF. The CDR3 coding sequence is TGTGCCAGCAGCCCCCAGGGGCCGAGCACAGATACGCAGTATTTT.

This clonotype was seen a few times. CDR3 DNA sequence: TGTGCCAGCAGTGAGGGGTCCTTCTATGGCTACACCTTC. Amino acids: CASSEGSFYGYTF. The V gene is TRBV25-1, the J gene TRBJ1-2; D is unclear. CDR3 length equals 13 residues. V gave up 3 bases and J gave up 4 bases, with 9 bases separating them. Germline CDR1 and CDR2: MGHDK and SYGVNS.

The V call is TRBV29-1, the J call TRBJ2-5; 7 bases map to TRBD2. CDR3 length equals 12 residues. Germline V lookup: CDR1 SQVTM, CDR2 ANQGSEA. With 7 bases clipped from V and 1 base from J, the junction kept 3 bases outside the gene matches. CDR3 nucleotide sequence: TGCAGCGGCGGGACTACCCAAGAGACCCAGTACTTC. Its protein product is CSGGTTQETQYF. Drawing the rest from reference TRBV29-1 and TRBJ2-5, the complete variable domain is SAVISQKPSRDICQRGTSLTIQCQVDSQVTMMFWYRQQPGQSLTLIATANQGSEATYESGFVIDKFPISRPNLTFSTLTVSNMSPEDSSIYLCSGGTTQETQYFGPGTRLLVL.

This clonotype has more than one count but fewer than ten. The chain carries TRBV9 and TRBJ2-1; no clear D. V lost 4 bases and J 4 bases, leaving 12 bases between the germline ends. The CDR3 totals 14 residues. The germline V gene encodes CDR1 SGDLS and CDR2 YYNGEE. The CDR3 region has the DNA TGTGCCAGCAGCCCAAACCCACAGTACAATGAGCAGTTCTTC. It yields the protein CASSPNPQYNEQFF. Drawing the rest from reference TRBV9 and TRBJ2-1, the complete variable domain is DSGVTQTPKHLITATGQRVTLRCSPRSGDLSVYWYQQSLDQGLQFLIQYYNGEERAKGNILERFSAQQFPDLHSELNLSSLELGDSALYFCASSPNPQYNEQFFGPGTRLTVL.

This rearrangement joins TRBV6-2 or TRBV6-3 to TRBJ1-2; 7 nucleotides line up with TRBD1. The length of the CDR3 is 15 residues. Germline V gives CDR1 MNHEY, CDR2 SVGEGT. V trimming: 0 bases; J trimming: 3 bases; junction bases outside the gene matches: 4. The CDR3 DNA is TGTGCCAGCAGTTACTCCCGGCAGGGGGACTATGGCTACACCTTC. This encodes CASSYSRQGDYGYTF.

This clonotype was counted only a few times. The V gene is TRBV19, the J gene TRBJ1-2; D uncertain. The CDR3 is 9 amino acids. With 8 bases removed from V and 3 bases from J, the gap between germline ends came to 1 base. The V gene's germline CDR1 is LNHDA and CDR2 SQIVND (reference sequence). CDR3 residues: CASDYGYTF. Written as DNA, the CDR3 is TGTGCCAGTGACTATGGCTACACCTTC.

This clonotype was observed many times. The chain carries TRBV4-3 and TRBJ2-1, with D possibly being TRBD2 (6 bases). The CDR3 spans 17 residues. Per germline, CDR1 LGHNA and CDR2 YSLEER. The V end lost 4 bases, the J end lost 0 bases, and 16 bases lay between the germline ends. DNA of the CDR3: TGCGCCAGCAGCCGGGGCTTGGGAGGTAGCTCCTACAATGAGCAGTTCTTC. Protein product: CASSRGLGGSSYNEQFF.

The rearrangement links TRBV29-1 to TRBJ2-7; 10 bases are a match to TRBD1. The CDR3 runs 14 residues. V shed 6 bases and J 3 bases; nucleotides not matched to a gene: 8. The germline V gene has CDR1 SQVTM and CDR2 ANQGSEA. As DNA, the CDR3 is TGCAGCGTCAACGGCCGGGACAGGGGCTACGAGCAGTACTTC. It encodes CSVNGRDRGYEQYF.

This clonotype was picked up many times. This chain connects TRBV4-1 to TRBJ2-1, with D perhaps TRBD2 (6 bases). Trimming shortened V by 1 base and J by 8 bases, and 24 bases separated the two germline ends. CDR1 is MGHRA, CDR2 YSYEKL, per germline. CDR3 length equals 18 residues. The CDR3 is CASSQARSLRDSYDEQFF. The CDR3 nucleotides are TGCGCCAGCAGCCAAGCAAGGTCGTTGCGGGACTCGTACGATGAGCAGTTCTTC.

The chain recombines TRBV20-1 with TRBJ2-1; D remains unclear. CDR1 and CDR2 from the germline V gene are DFQATT and SNEGSKA (reference sequence). The CDR3 extends over 10 amino acids. The V end was cut by 1 base, the J end by 10 bases, with 5 bases between. CDR3 residues: CSARVREQFF. The CDR3 coding sequence is TGCAGTGCTAGAGTGCGGGAGCAGTTCTTC.

The chain is built from TRBV12-3 or TRBV12-4 and TRBJ2-1; 12 nucleotides line up with TRBD2. V gave up 2 bases and J gave up 6 bases; unmatched junction bases: 5. The CDR3 is 16 residues long. The CDR3 sequence is CASSLTASGGGNEQFF. DNA for the CDR3: TGTGCCAGCAGTTTAACGGCTAGCGGGGGGGGCAATGAGCAGTTCTTC.

This chain uses TRBV19 with TRBJ2-3, with 7 bases that match TRBD2. The germline CDR1 and CDR2 sequences are LNHDA and SQIVND (reference sequence). Trimming took 7 bases from V and 1 from J; bases not matched to a gene: 8. The CDR3 is made up of 15 amino acids. CDR3 sequence: CASNDGGSGTDTQYF. CDR3 nucleotide sequence: TGTGCCAGTAACGATGGCGGGAGCGGCACAGATACGCAGTATTTT.

This clonotype was picked up a small number of times. The CDR3 nucleotides are TGTGCCACCAGCAGAGATCGTGAGGGTGGGGGTACGCAGTATTTT. Translated, it gives CATSRDREGGGTQYF. V and J are TRBV15 and TRBJ2-3; TRBD1 or TRBD2 may be the D gene (5 bases each). Germline V gives CDR1 LNHNV, CDR2 YYDKDF (reference sequence). The CDR3 has 15 residues. Trimming pared 0 bases from V and 8 bases from J, leaving 15 bases between.

V is TRBV29-1 and J is TRBJ1-1; 7 positions match TRBD1. Germline V gene sequence: CDR1 SQVTM, CDR2 ANQGSEA. With 7 bases clipped from V and 5 bases from J, the junction kept 10 bases outside the gene matches. The CDR3 is 13 amino acids. CDR3 protein: CSGGDSQGTEAFF. The CDR3, as DNA: TGCAGCGGGGGGGACAGTCAGGGGACTGAAGCTTTCTTT. The whole variable domain, remainder taken from reference TRBV29-1 and TRBJ1-1, is SAVISQKPSRDICQRGTSLTIQCQVDSQVTMMFWYRQQPGQSLTLIATANQGSEATYESGFVIDKFPISRPNLTFSTLTVSNMSPEDSSIYLCSGGDSQGTEAFFGQGTRLTVV.

The V and J genes are TRBV5-1 and TRBJ2-7; 7 bases are a match to TRBD1. Looked up from germline, CDR1 is SGHRS and CDR2 is YFSETQ. V was clipped by 4 bases and J by 2 bases; unmatched bases: 12. The CDR3 extends over 16 amino acids. The CDR3 region has the DNA TGCGCCAGCAGCCGTTCGACCGGGACAGCAGCCTACGAGCAGTACTTC. Protein: CASSRSTGTAAYEQYF.

This clonotype has just a few counts. The J gene is TRBJ2-3, the V gene TRBV4-3; a weak D match, TRBD1 (5 bases). Germline CDR1 LGHNA, CDR2 YSLEER. The CDR3 runs to 16 residues. Deletions cut 1 base from V and 4 bases from J, with 15 bases between. The DNA of the CDR3 is TGCGCCAGCAGCCAAGTATCCGCAGGGCAAGCAGATACGCAGTATTTT. It encodes CASSQVSAGQADTQYF.